This paragraph reports one T cell receptor (beta chain). As yet, its antigen is unknown. Arm-PCR of CDR3 regions and iRepertoire HTBI primers were the basis on which TCR beta libraries were built. TCRdb used MiXCR to reprocess the multiplex PCR reads, holding one entry per CDR3 protein. Altogether around 400,000 distinct CDR3 sequences are present, 15% being singletons, with the ten largest covering approximately 7.8%. The entry originates in a study of regulatory T cells in long-lasting Graves disease. Study background: Graves' patients diagnosed newly had used antithyroid drugs under 3 months.

Time point specified: newly diagnosed GD, antithyroid drugs for less than 3 months. From RNA extracted from PBMCs, the TCR library was made. The authors drew patients from an endocrinology department in Xi'an, China. Losses at the gene ends were 3 bases for V and 7 bases for J; bases not matched to a gene: 8. Germline V gene sequence: CDR1 SGDLS, CDR2 YYNGEE. The CDR3 runs 14 residues. Overall study results and limits: Favored gene segments in persistent disease were TRBV28, TRBJ1-2 and TRBJ2-5.

This sample was also put to use in a study of T cells in Graves' hyperthyroidism and ophthalmopathy. This second study notes: The HTBI primer set served for first-round RT-PCR of the TCR CDR3.

The input for sequencing was peripheral blood mononuclear cells (PBMCs), taken at new diagnosis, from a patient treated with antithyroid drugs. This TCR was recovered from a woman aged 40 to 50 with Graves disease. The chain carries TRBV9 and TRBJ2-7; 9 nucleotides agree with TRBD1. The CDR3 nucleotides read TGTGCCAGCAGCGAGGGGACAGGGTTGAGGGAGCAGTACTTC. Translated, it gives CASSEGTGLREQYF.